The 27 T cell receptor beta chains below were found in one sample sequenced in a study of long-term antiretroviral therapy in people with HIV. It was version v3.0 of the immunoSEQ assay that was run at survey level. Only in-frame clones appear in the TCRdb table, and some are missing; sequencing was by immunoSEQ multiplex PCR. Seen here are tens of thousands of clones, 81% observed once, and the top ten hold approximately 12%. The sample in question was unsorted PBMCs, obtained 0.1 years before starting antiretroviral therapy. The receptors were sampled from a man aged 35 to 55 with HIV.

The V call is TRBV5-6, the J call TRBJ2-2; 8 nucleotides align to TRBD1. Germline V CDR1 and CDR2: SGHDT, YYEEEE. V shed 4 bases, J shed 3 bases, and the junction held 2 bases outside the gene matches. CDR3 length: 14 residues. The DNA of the CDR3 is TGTGCCAGCAGCCGACAGGGGTACACCGGGGAGCTGTTTTTT. Its protein is CASSRQGYTGELFF.

Only one count was recorded for this clone. This sequence joins TRBV14 and TRBJ2-2; D may be TRBD1 or TRBD2 (5 bases each). Between the trimmed V and J ends, which lost 4 bases and 0 bases, there was a span of 12 bases. The CDR3 covers 16 residues. CDR1 is SGHDN, CDR2 FVKESK, per germline. The CDR3 loop is CASSPGTPANTGELFF. Here the CDR3 DNA reads TGTGCCAGCAGCCCGGGGACGCCTGCGAACACCGGGGAGCTGTTTTTT. The variable domain in full, completed from reference TRBV14 and TRBJ2-2, reads EAGVTQFPSHSVIEKGQTVTLRCDPISGHDNLYWYRRVMGKEIKFLLHFVKESKQDESGMPNNRFLAERTGGTYSTLKVQPAELEDSGVYFCASSPGTPANTGELFFGEGSRLTVL.

The genes are TRBV2 and TRBJ2-3, with 7 bases fitting TRBD1. V shed 7 bases, J shed 2 bases, and the junction held 6 bases outside the gene matches. The germline V gene has CDR1 SNHLY and CDR2 FYNNEI. The CDR3 is 14 residues long. CDR3 loop: CASTPTGSTDTQYF. The DNA for the CDR3 is TGTGCCAGCACCCCGACAGGGTCCACAGATACGCAGTATTTT.

The genes are TRBV7-9 and TRBJ2-1; D is possibly TRBD2 (5 bases). The germline V gene encodes CDR1 SEHNR and CDR2 FQNEAQ (reference sequence). This CDR3 contains 15 residues. Trimming took off 1 base at V and 2 bases at J, with 9 bases between the two ends. CDR3 in DNA: TGTGCCAGCAGCTTAGAACTAGATCCCTACAATGAGCAGTTCTTC. Its protein is CASSLELDPYNEQFF. Looking up the rest from reference TRBV7-9 and TRBJ2-1 gives the full variable domain: DTGVSQNPRHKITKRGQNVTFRCDPISEHNRLYWYRQTLGQGPEFLTYFQNEAQLEKSRLLSDRFSAERPKGSFSTLEIQRTEQGDSAMYLCASSLELDPYNEQFFGPGTRLTVL.

The chain uses TRBV16 and TRBJ1-1, with D possibly matching TRBD1 (5 bases). The V gene's germline CDR1 is KGHSY and CDR2 FQNENV. V shed 3 bases and J shed 3 bases, with 14 bases lying between them. This CDR3 comprises 15 residues. DNA of the CDR3: TGTGCCAGCAGCCATCGGGGAGGGGTAGACACTGAAGCTTTCTTT. It codes for CASSHRGGVDTEAFF.

This clone rates as large (0.1 to 1%). Other DNA variants within this sample encode the same CDR3. The chain links TRBV5-6 to TRBJ1-1; 10 positions agree with TRBD1. The germline V gene encodes CDR1 SGHDT and CDR2 YYEEEE. V trimming: 4 bases; J trimming: 1 base; junction bases outside the gene matches: 7. This CDR3 contains 16 residues. CDR3 protein: CASSLFGQGGNTEAFF. The CDR3 nucleotides are TGTGCCAGCAGCCTCTTCGGACAGGGGGGGAACACTGAAGCTTTCTTT.

The gene calls are TRBV7-9 and TRBJ1-4, with D possibly TRBD1 on 6 matching bases. V lost 7 bases and J lost 4, with 10 bases in between. Germline V lookup: CDR1 SEHNR, CDR2 FQNEAQ (reference sequence). The CDR3 spans 13 residues. CDR3: CASTDSYNEKLFF. DNA of the CDR3: TGTGCCAGCACGGACAGCTATAATGAAAAACTGTTTTTT.

The chain is built from TRBV11-3 and TRBJ2-2, with 8 bases identical to TRBD1. J was trimmed by 4 bases and V by 4 bases; bases with no gene match: 2. Germline CDR1 is SGHNT and CDR2 is YENEEA. The CDR3 is 14 residues long. DNA of the CDR3: TGTGCCAGCAGCTCGGACAGGGTCACCGGGGAGCTGTTTTTT. Translation: CASSSDRVTGELFF. The whole variable domain, filled in from reference TRBV11-3 and TRBJ2-2, reads EAGVVQSPRYKIIEKKQPVAFWCNPISGHNTLYWYLQNLGQGPELLIRYENEEAVDDSQLPKDRFSAERLKGVDSTLKIQPAELGDSAVYLCASSSDRVTGELFFGEGSRLTVL.

On this clone: At one boundary the junction diverges from the germline segment, which might be a read error. The rearrangement joins TRBV18 to TRBJ1-5; D unclear. The germline CDR1 and CDR2 sequences are KGHSH and LQKENI. This CDR3 has 15 amino acids. In nucleotides, the CDR3 is TGTGCCAGCTCAGTCGATCTGACGGGCAATCGGCCCCAGCATTTT. Protein: CASSVDLTGNRPQHF.

The chain recombines TRBV7-9 with TRBJ2-5; D unresolved. V lost 3 bases and J 5 bases, leaving 10 bases between the germline ends. Germline V gives CDR1 SEHNR, CDR2 FQNEAQ (reference sequence). This CDR3 spans 13 amino acids. Here the CDR3 reads CASSFGIGETQYF. DNA of the CDR3: TGTGCCAGCAGCTTTGGGATTGGGGAGACCCAGTACTTC.

This clone was seen a handful of times. The chain uses TRBV4-2 and TRBJ1-2, with D tentatively TRBD1 (5 bases). The germline V and J ends were trimmed by 0 bases and 3 bases, with 8 bases remaining between them. CDR1 and CDR2 from the germline V gene are LGHNA and YNFKEQ. The CDR3 sequence is 14 residues long. The CDR3 DNA is TGTGCCAGCAGCCAAGACAGGGACGACTATGGCTACACCTTC. Amino acid sequence: CASSQDRDDYGYTF.

The V gene is TRBV5-1, the J gene TRBJ2-6, with 9 bases that match TRBD1. CDR1 and CDR2 from the germline V gene are SGHRS and YFSETQ. V lost 3 bases to trimming and J lost 0 bases; unmatched junction nucleotides: 7. This CDR3 is built from 18 residues. The CDR3 sequence is CASSSGQGIFSGANVLTF. For the CDR3, the DNA is TGCGCCAGCAGCTCCGGACAGGGGATCTTCTCTGGGGCCAACGTCCTGACTTTC.

The rearrangement joins TRBV6-6 to TRBJ2-6, with D possibly matching TRBD2 (5 bases). V lost 8 bases, J lost 6 bases, and 11 bases lay in between. This CDR3 has 13 amino acids. Germline assignment: CDR1 MNHNY and CDR2 SVGAGI (reference sequence). The CDR3 here is CASGQRQANVLTF. In nucleotides, the CDR3 is TGTGCCAGCGGTCAGCGGCAGGCCAACGTCCTGACTTTC.

This clone showed up just a few times. The V and J genes are TRBV29-1 and TRBJ2-7; 8 nucleotides line up with TRBD2. Losses at the gene ends were 4 bases for V and 1 base for J; bases not matched to a gene: 9. CDR1 and CDR2 from the germline V gene are SQVTM and ANQGSEA. The CDR3 loop spans 15 amino acids. The CDR3 region is CSVVPAGVPSYEQYF. DNA for the CDR3: TGCAGCGTTGTCCCAGCGGGAGTACCATCCTACGAGCAGTACTTC.

The chain recombines TRBV7-2 with TRBJ2-5, with 8 bases fitting TRBD2. Germline V lookup: CDR1 SGHTA, CDR2 FQGNSA. The CDR3 spans 16 residues. V lost 0 bases to trimming and J lost 5 bases; unmatched junction nucleotides: 8. The CDR3 sequence is CASSLAGREERETQYF. DNA of the CDR3: TGTGCCAGCAGCTTAGCGGGGCGGGAGGAGCGGGAGACCCAGTACTTC.

The V and J genes are TRBV7-2 and TRBJ2-7; 8 bases fit TRBD2. The germline gives CDR1 SGHTA, CDR2 FQGNSA. The V and J ends lost 0 bases and 0 bases, in that order; junction bases with no gene match: 13. The length of the CDR3 is 19 residues. CDR3 sequence: CASSLAPRSGGRSSYEQYF. CDR3 nucleotides: TGTGCCAGCAGCTTAGCTCCACGATCGGGGGGGCGTAGCTCCTACGAGCAGTACTTC.

This clone has only a few counts. The V and J genes are TRBV6-1 and TRBJ2-7; D is unclear. The germline V gene has CDR1 MNHNS and CDR2 SASEGT. The CDR3 contains 15 residues. Trimming took 3 bases from V and 7 from J, leaving 19 bases between them. CDR3 amino acids: CASSEYRILPWEQYF. The CDR3 DNA reads as TGTGCCAGCAGTGAGTACCGGATTCTCCCGTGGGAGCAGTACTTC.

The chain carries TRBV4-3 and TRBJ1-2, with no clear D. Germline V gene lookup returns CDR1 LGHNA and CDR2 YSLEER. The germline V and J ends were trimmed by 4 bases and 4 bases, with 19 bases remaining between them. The CDR3 sequence is 16 residues long. CDR3 protein: CASSLRVMGDGYGYTF. As DNA, the CDR3 is TGCGCCAGCAGCCTCCGCGTTATGGGTGACGGCTATGGCTACACCTTC.

V and J are TRBV7-2 and TRBJ1-4, with TRBD1 identical over 8 bases. The germline CDR1 and CDR2 sequences are SGHTA and FQGNSA. The CDR3 sequence is 12 residues long. J gave up 7 bases and V 5 bases, and 0 bases lay outside the gene matches. CDR3 loop: CASSGQGEKLFF. CDR3 DNA sequence: TGTGCCAGCAGCGGACAGGGTGAAAAACTGTTTTTT.

This chain uses TRBV27 with TRBJ2-5, with TRBD1 matching 8 bases. The CDR3 covers 15 residues. The V gene's germline CDR1 is MNHEY and CDR2 SMNVEV (reference sequence). The V segment lost 2 bases and the J segment 2 bases; nucleotides outside the gene matches: 4. The CDR3: CASSLRQGAQETQYF. As DNA, the CDR3 is TGTGCCAGCAGTTTACGCCAGGGGGCACAAGAGACCCAGTACTTC.

The gene calls are TRBV5-1 and TRBJ2-1; tentative D call: TRBD1 (6 bases). CDR1 and CDR2 (germline): SGHRS, YFSETQ. Trimming took 5 bases from V and 6 from J, leaving 18 bases between them. The CDR3 sequence is 15 residues long. CDR3 region: CASSAELGTTNEQFF. CDR3 in DNA: TGCGCCAGCAGTGCCGAGCTGGGGACAACCAATGAGCAGTTCTTC.

This chain joins TRBV29-1 and TRBJ2-7, with 9 bases aligning to TRBD1. CDR3 length: 15 amino acids. Germline assignment: CDR1 SQVTM and CDR2 ANQGSEA. Trimming cost V 6 bases and J 7 bases; bases outside gene matches: 16. CDR3 region: CSVVPSTNRGREQYF. For the CDR3, the DNA is TGCAGCGTCGTTCCATCTACGAACAGGGGGCGGGAGCAGTACTTC.

The J gene is TRBJ1-2, the V gene TRBV7-9, with a possible D match to TRBD1 (5 bases). The V gene lost 2 bases and the J gene lost 5 bases, with 6 bases spanning the gap. Germline loops: CDR1 SEHNR, CDR2 FQNEAQ (reference sequence). The CDR3 runs to 12 residues. The CDR3 DNA is TGTGCCAGCAGCTTACCAGGGTATGGCTACACCTTC. Translated: CASSLPGYGYTF.

This clone is a singleton in its sample. The V gene is TRBV7-9, the J gene TRBJ1-2; D perhaps matches TRBD1 (5 bases). Per the germline V gene, CDR1 is SEHNR and CDR2 is FQNEAQ (reference sequence). V was trimmed by 0 bases and J by 7 bases, leaving 18 bases between them. The CDR3 loop spans 16 amino acids. In DNA form, the CDR3 reads TGTGCCAGCAGCTTAGCAGGGGCCCCCTTCTTTCTTGGCTACACCTTC. Its translation is CASSLAGAPFFLGYTF.

The rearrangement uses TRBV9 and TRBJ2-2; D not certain. Trimming shortened V by 4 bases and J by 2 bases, and 15 bases separated the two germline ends. This CDR3 contains 16 residues. Germline V gene lookup returns CDR1 SGDLS and CDR2 YYNGEE. CDR3 bases: TGTGCCAGCAGCCCATACCGGCAGGCTAACACCGGGGAGCTGTTTTTT. Translated: CASSPYRQANTGELFF.

The J gene is TRBJ1-1, the V gene TRBV2; 8 bases match TRBD1. V dropped 4 bases and J dropped 5; count of bases not matched to a gene: 6. Germline CDR1 is SNHLY and CDR2 is FYNNEI. There are 14 residues in the CDR3. The CDR3 region has the DNA TGTGCCAGCAGTGGTCAACAGGGGGAGACTGAAGCTTTCTTT. Amino acid sequence: CASSGQQGETEAFF.

The chain joins TRBV12-5 to TRBJ2-3, with D unclear. From germline, CDR1 is LGHNT and CDR2 FRNRAP. The CDR3 is 14 amino acids. Trimming took 1 base from V and 1 from J, leaving 6 bases between them. CDR3 nucleotide sequence: TGTGCTAGTGGTTTGGGCAGCGGCACAGATACGCAGTATTTT. Translation: CASGLGSGTDTQYF.